A selection of T cell receptor beta chains follows, all from one sample in a study of blood T cell repertoires in COVID-19. The method was immunoSEQ multiplex PCR; TCRdb's version includes in-frame clones alone and lacks a portion of them. The data hold 150,000 to 200,000 clones, with roughly 90% observed a single time. Sequenced: peripheral blood. The receptor set was obtained from a woman aged 55-69 years with COVID-19, enrolled during active disease. Both conserved end residues are trimmed from each CDR3. Size is omitted from some rows. Given values are once, few, many or a class for expanded clones.

>NA|TRBJ2-1|TRBV6-5
ASRGWAGLENEQF
>NA|TRBJ2-7|TRBV7-2
ASSLGGFYEQY
>NA|TRBJ2-1|TRBV4-3
ASSQGQDISYNEQF
>NA|TRBJ2-5|TRBV5-6
ASSLGAGQETQY
>few|TRBJ2-7|TRBV19
ASSISQTYEQY
>NA|TRBJ2-7|TRBV6-2/TRBV6-3
ASSFGGIQGREQY
>NA|TRBJ2-1|TRBV6-4
ASSSTSGSTNEQF
>once|TRBJ1-1|TRBV19
ASNDRMGQRNTEAF
>NA|TRBJ1-2|TRBV6-5
ASSPGGRYGYT
>few|TRBJ1-3|TRBV21-1
ASSKGQGARGNTIY
>NA|TRBJ2-7|TRBV4-1
ASSQAGTDVYYEQY
>NA|TRBJ2-7|TRBV3-1/TRBV3-2
ASSQVGTSSYEQY
>NA|TRBJ1-4|TRBV7-2
ASSLGDRGVNEKLF
>NA|TRBJ2-7|TRBV13
ASSILPVNYEQY
>few|TRBJ2-1|TRBV6-1
ASSVTSQSSYNEQF
>NA|TRBJ1-4|TRBV3-1/TRBV3-2
ASSQTGGKEKLF
>NA|TRBJ1-1|TRBV15
ATSRDGAYTEAF
>NA|TRBJ2-3|TRBV24-1
ATSDHPGAGPPDTQY
>few|TRBJ1-2|TRBV5-1
ASTHEGPNYGYT
>few|TRBJ2-7|TRBV7-3
ASSLTTGLEQY
>NA|TRBJ1-2|TRBV2
ASSAGGANGYT
>NA|TRBJ1-1|TRBV30
AWSPRNTEAF
>NA|TRBJ1-5|TRBV4-2
ASSYGQGGVQPQH
>NA|TRBJ1-4|TRBV7-9
ASSETSGTGGEKLF
>NA|TRBJ1-5|TRBV19
ASSSNRGGQPQH
>NA|TRBJ1-2|TRBV9
ASSVDGGRGRGYT
>NA|TRBJ2-1|TRBV7-3
ASSLNRARNEQF
>few|TRBJ2-7|TRBV20-1
SASGSSGGPYEQY
>once|TRBJ2-5|TRBV6-5
ASSYSRQANRETQY
>NA|TRBJ1-2|TRBV6-5
AALGQGESYGYT
>NA|TRBJ1-4|TRBV27
ASSFGRGGEKLF
>NA|TRBJ2-7|TRBV4-3
ASSQDSDRAYEQY
>NA|TRBJ2-7|TRBV5-3
ARSLGGTVNSYEQY
>NA|TRBJ1-1|TRBV10-3
AISEPSGTVGTEAF
>NA|TRBJ1-5|TRBV25-1
ASSESGGFQPQH
>NA|TRBJ1-4|TRBV2
ASSVDRGSNEKLF
>few|TRBJ2-7|TRBV6-2/TRBV6-3
ASSQMLAGREQY
>NA|TRBJ2-7|TRBV6-5
ASTRDQTAEQY
>NA|TRBJ2-7|TRBV7-2
ASSFPGLAETINYEQY
>NA|TRBJ2-4|TRBV18
ASSGTSGRTKNIQY